These 5 T cell receptor beta chains originate from one sample sequenced in a study of neurological immune-mediated disorders. Each CDR3 protein is one row after TCRdb ran MiXCR on the 5' RACE reads. The table has 70,000 to 90,000 distinct CDR3 sequences, 5% to 6% seen once. Time point: longitudinal time-point 2. Input material: PBMCs. These receptor sequences come from a woman aged 60-75 years with multiple sclerosis.

This clonotype was detected many times. The CDR3 nucleotides are TGTGCCAGCAGCTTAGGGGCCAAGAATTCACCCCTCCACTTT. This sequence encodes CASSLGAKNSPLHF. The rearrangement links TRBV7-9 to TRBJ1-6; D not certain. V lost 1 base and J lost 7, with 8 bases in between. In germline, CDR1 is SEHNR, CDR2 FQNEAQ (reference sequence). The CDR3 consists of 14 residues.

This clonotype was counted a few times. This sequence joins TRBV3-1 and TRBJ1-2; the match to TRBD1 covers 8 bases. The CDR3 length is 15 residues. Germline V CDR1 and CDR2: LGHDT, YNNKEL (reference sequence). V lost 3 bases and J lost 3; bases outside the gene matches: 6. This chain's CDR3 is CASSHRKQGDYGYTF. The DNA of the CDR3 is TGTGCCAGCAGCCACCGTAAACAGGGGGACTATGGCTACACCTTC.

This clonotype was detected only a few times. The rearrangement uses TRBV6-1 and TRBJ2-2, with 7 bases aligning to TRBD2. The CDR3 contains 16 residues. CDR1 MNHNS and CDR2 SASEGT come from the germline V gene. J was trimmed by 5 bases and V by 6 bases; bases with no gene match: 12. The CDR3 loop is CASRGGSVGRTGELFF. As DNA, the CDR3 is TGTGCCAGCAGGGGGGGGAGTGTAGGGAGGACCGGGGAGCTGTTTTTT.

This clonotype came up many times. The chain is built from TRBV3-1 and TRBJ2-1; 7 bases agree with TRBD2. V dropped 4 bases and J dropped 4; count of bases not matched to a gene: 4. The CDR3 extends over 14 amino acids. Germline CDR1 and CDR2: LGHDT and YNNKEL (reference sequence). The CDR3 protein is CASSRAGEYNEQFF. In DNA form, the CDR3 reads TGTGCCAGCAGCCGCGCGGGAGAGTACAATGAGCAGTTCTTC.

This clonotype was seen only a few times. The rearrangement uses TRBV12-3 or TRBV12-4 and TRBJ1-2; D is unresolved. The CDR3 consists of 14 residues. Trimming removed 7 bases at V and 5 bases at J, with 17 bases between. The CDR3 region is CASIQSGPPYGYTF. CDR3 in DNA: TGTGCCAGCATACAGAGCGGGCCCCCATATGGCTACACCTTC.